The TCR beta chain described here comes from a study of blood T cell repertoires in COVID-19. Study-wide context: Researchers got acute and convalescent COVID-19 samples from the United States, Italy and Spain. PBMCs, B-cell-depleted T cells, or T cells provided the cDNA or gDNA that made up the material.

In this sample, this clone turned up a few times. The ends lost 3 bases at V and 6 bases at J; junction bases unmatched: 5. The CDR3 contains 14 residues. CDR1 is LGHDT and CDR2 is YNNKEL in the germline V gene (reference sequence). The authors' processing: The authors estimated nucleated cell counts from reference gene primer amplification. Only in-frame clones appear in the TCRdb table, and some are missing; sequencing was by immunoSEQ multiplex PCR. That table is the source of V, J and clone size, and D and trimming were worked out from the DNA. This table holds tens of thousands of clones, approximately 86% found once.

The sample comprised peripheral blood. This receptor was obtained from a woman older than 75 with acute or convalescent COVID-19. The rearrangement uses TRBV3-1 (or the pseudogene TRBV3-2) and TRBJ1-1; 9 bases match TRBD1. The DNA for the CDR3 is TGTGCCAGCAGCCATAACACAGGGGGCGCTGAAGCTTTCTTT. It encodes CASSHNTGGAEAFF.